What follows are 13 T cell receptor beta chains derived from one specimen sequenced in a study of response to subunit inactivated influenza vaccine. One entry per CDR3 protein results from TCRdb running MiXCR on the RT-PCR reads. Of about 830,000 distinct CDR3 sequences in the sample, around 18% were seen once. This specimen consisted of PBMCs from blood, obtained 5 days after vaccination. These receptors were obtained from a man aged 50 or older who received an inactivated influenza vaccine.

This clonotype came up many times. The chain uses TRBV4-1 and TRBJ2-7; 7 bases are a match to TRBD1. CDR3 length: 14 amino acids. With 1 base clipped from V and 3 bases from J, the junction kept 3 bases outside the gene matches. Germline lookup yields CDR1 MGHRA and CDR2 YSYEKL. This chain's CDR3 is CASSQVTGVYEQYF. The CDR3 DNA is TGCGCCAGCAGCCAAGTAACAGGGGTCTACGAGCAGTACTTC.

This sequence joins TRBV4-3 and TRBJ2-3; 9 bases map to TRBD1. CDR3 length: 15 residues. Unmatched junction bases numbered 3, after V lost 0 bases and J lost 5 bases. CDR1 is LGHNA, CDR2 YSLEER, per germline. The CDR3 protein is CASSQEQGAGDTQYF. DNA of the CDR3: TGCGCCAGCAGCCAAGAACAGGGGGCAGGAGATACGCAGTATTTT.

V gene TRBV10-3 combines with J gene TRBJ1-2; D unresolved. Trimming pared 5 bases from V and 3 bases from J, leaving 13 bases between. The CDR3 is 14 residues long. CDR1 and CDR2 from the germline V gene are ENHRY and SYGVKD. CDR3 amino acids: CAISPTANDYGYTF. Written as DNA, the CDR3 is TGTGCCATCAGTCCGACGGCGAATGACTATGGCTACACCTTC.

The genes are TRBV7-9 and TRBJ2-2; D call uncertain. Germline V CDR1 and CDR2: SEHNR, FQNEAQ (reference sequence). The CDR3 runs 14 residues. Between the trimmed V and J ends, which lost 4 bases and 0 bases, there was a span of 6 bases. This CDR3 is CASSYLPNTGELFF. CDR3 DNA sequence: TGTGCCAGCAGCTACCTGCCGAACACCGGGGAGCTGTTTTTT. The complete variable domain, with remaining parts taken from reference TRBV7-9 and TRBJ2-2, reads DTGVSQNPRHKITKRGQNVTFRCDPISEHNRLYWYRQTLGQGPEFLTYFQNEAQLEKSRLLSDRFSAERPKGSFSTLEIQRTEQGDSAMYLCASSYLPNTGELFFGEGSRLTVL.

Here the CDR3 DNA reads TGCGCCAGCAGCCTAAGTGGGGACAGGCCGAATGAAAAACTGTTTTTT. Translated, it gives CASSLSGDRPNEKLFF. The rearrangement joins TRBV4-1 to TRBJ1-4, with TRBD1 matching 8 bases. This CDR3 has 16 amino acids. Germline CDR1 MGHRA, CDR2 YSYEKL. Losses at the gene ends were 4 bases for V and 5 bases for J; bases not matched to a gene: 9.

This clonotype was found a few times. This chain links TRBV2 with TRBJ1-3, with D uncertain. The CDR3 sequence is 14 residues long. Deletions cut 6 bases from V and 0 bases from J, with 9 bases between. CDR1 SNHLY and CDR2 FYNNEI come from the germline V gene. This CDR3 is CASRADYSGNTIYF. CDR3 nucleotide sequence: TGTGCCAGCAGAGCGGACTACTCTGGAAACACCATATATTTT.

In DNA form, the CDR3 reads TGTGCCAGCAGCGGCACGGGGGCAAGGTTTAATGAGCAGTTCTTC. It encodes CASSGTGARFNEQFF. The V call is TRBV9, the J call TRBJ2-1; D could derive from TRBD1 or TRBD2 (6 bases each). Germline V gene lookup returns CDR1 SGDLS and CDR2 YYNGEE. This CDR3 region has 15 residues. V lost 3 bases and J lost 7, with 17 bases in between.

This chain links TRBV7-2 with TRBJ2-5, with TRBD2 matching over 9 bases. Germline CDR1 SGHTA, CDR2 FQGNSA. This CDR3 is built from 14 residues. Trimming took 0 bases from V and 7 from J; bases not matched to a gene: 3. The CDR3 loop reads CASSLAAGGGTQYF. CDR3 in DNA: TGTGCCAGCAGCTTAGCAGCGGGGGGTGGGACCCAGTACTTC.

The table lists this clonotype with a few counts. The gene calls are TRBV28 and TRBJ2-7, with D unclear. V gave up 4 bases and J gave up 3 bases, with 10 bases separating them. This CDR3 is built from 13 residues. Germline CDR1 reads MDHEN; CDR2 reads SYDVKM. CDR3 in amino acids: CASSSWTGYEQYF. DNA of the CDR3: TGTGCCAGCAGTTCCTGGACGGGCTACGAGCAGTACTTC.

The sample holds a few counts of this clonotype. This chain links TRBV7-9 with TRBJ1-2; D gene uncertain. V was trimmed by 1 base and J by 7 bases, leaving 10 bases between them. The germline V gene encodes CDR1 SEHNR and CDR2 FQNEAQ (reference sequence). The CDR3 loop spans 13 amino acids. This chain's CDR3 is CASSLDIFVGYTF. The CDR3 DNA reads as TGTGCCAGCAGCTTAGATATTTTCGTTGGCTACACCTTC.

The chain carries TRBV2 and TRBJ2-7; 7 positions match TRBD1. The CDR3 runs 12 residues. V shed 9 bases and J 3 bases; nucleotides not matched to a gene: 5. Germline lookup yields CDR1 SNHLY and CDR2 FYNNEI. As DNA, the CDR3 is TGTGCCAGTCGACAGGGTGGCTACGAGCAGTACTTC. It encodes CASRQGGYEQYF.

The J gene is TRBJ2-1, the V gene TRBV15; D is possibly TRBD1 or TRBD2 (5 bases each). The CDR3 is 16 amino acids. Germline V gene lookup returns CDR1 LNHNV and CDR2 YYDKDF (reference sequence). The V end was cut by 1 base, the J end by 7 bases, with 17 bases between. The CDR3 DNA reads TGTGCCACCAGCAGAGGGGCGAGCGAGGGGAGTAATGAGCAGTTCTTC. Translating it yields CATSRGASEGSNEQFF.

This clonotype was counted a few times. This chain connects TRBV5-1 to TRBJ2-7; D is possibly TRBD1 or TRBD2 (5 bases each). V was clipped by 4 bases and J by 6 bases, with 14 bases between them. This CDR3 region has 13 residues. CDR1 and CDR2 (germline): SGHRS, YFSETQ. CDR3 nucleotides: TGCGCCAGCAGCCGTCCGGGGCTGGTCGAGCAGTACTTC. Translation gives CASSRPGLVEQYF.